This T cell receptor beta chain is drawn from a study of OX40 agonist ivuxolimab in advanced cancers. The wider study: The dose-escalation cohort had hepatocellular carcinoma, melanoma, renal cell or head and neck cancer. Participants, 82.7% male, averaged approximately 60 years of age, ranging from about 23 to 85. Partial responses occurred in three patients (one hepatocellular carcinoma, two cutaneous melanoma). Study conclusions and caveats: Antigen specificity of clonally expanded peripheral T cells was not established.

As regards this clone: Its cognate antigen is unknown.

The method was immunoSEQ multiplex PCR; TCRdb's version includes in-frame clones alone and lacks a portion of them. The data hold some 98,000 clones, with around 86% observed a single time. This CDR3 has 15 residues. V shed 1 base and J shed 7 bases, with 14 bases lying between them. CDR1 SGDLS and CDR2 YYNGEE come from the germline V gene. The sample in question was CD4+ or CD8+ T cells sorted from blood, obtained in a trial of the OX40 agonist ivuxolimab. The gene calls are TRBV9 and TRBJ1-4, with TRBD1 as a possible D gene (5 bases). The clonotype comes from an adult with an advanced solid tumor such as melanoma, head and neck, liver or kidney cancer. The CDR3 reads CASSVRGGVGEKLFF. The CDR3 region has the DNA TGTGCCAGCAGCGTAAGGGGAGGGGTAGGTGAAAAACTGTTTTTT.